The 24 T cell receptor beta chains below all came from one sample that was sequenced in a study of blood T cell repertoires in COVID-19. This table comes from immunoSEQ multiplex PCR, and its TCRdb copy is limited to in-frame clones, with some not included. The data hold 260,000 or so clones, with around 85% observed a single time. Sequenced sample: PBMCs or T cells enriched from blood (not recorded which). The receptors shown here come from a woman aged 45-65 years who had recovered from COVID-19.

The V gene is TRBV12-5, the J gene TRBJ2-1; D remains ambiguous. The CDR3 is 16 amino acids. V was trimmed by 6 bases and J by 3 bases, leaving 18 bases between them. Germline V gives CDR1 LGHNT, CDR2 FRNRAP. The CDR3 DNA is TGTGCTAGTGGCGTCGGCGGCCTCCAACTCTACAATGAGCAGTTCTTC. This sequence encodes CASGVGGLQLYNEQFF.

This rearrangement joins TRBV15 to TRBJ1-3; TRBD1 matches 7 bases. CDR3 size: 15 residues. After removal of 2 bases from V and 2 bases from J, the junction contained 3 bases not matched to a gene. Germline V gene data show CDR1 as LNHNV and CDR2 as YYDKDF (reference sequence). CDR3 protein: CATSRPDRAGNTIYF. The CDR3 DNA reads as TGTGCCACCAGCAGACCAGACAGGGCTGGAAACACCATATATTTT.

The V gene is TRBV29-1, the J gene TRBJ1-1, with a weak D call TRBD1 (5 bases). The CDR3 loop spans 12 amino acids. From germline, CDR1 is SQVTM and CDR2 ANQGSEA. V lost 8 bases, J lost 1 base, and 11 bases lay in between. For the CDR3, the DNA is TGCAGCCTCAGACAGTCGAACACTGAAGCTTTCTTT. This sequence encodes CSLRQSNTEAFF. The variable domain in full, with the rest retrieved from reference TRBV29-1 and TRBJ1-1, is SAVISQKPSRDICQRGTSLTIQCQVDSQVTMMFWYRQQPGQSLTLIATANQGSEATYESGFVIDKFPISRPNLTFSTLTVSNMSPEDSSIYLCSLRQSNTEAFFGQGTRLTVV.

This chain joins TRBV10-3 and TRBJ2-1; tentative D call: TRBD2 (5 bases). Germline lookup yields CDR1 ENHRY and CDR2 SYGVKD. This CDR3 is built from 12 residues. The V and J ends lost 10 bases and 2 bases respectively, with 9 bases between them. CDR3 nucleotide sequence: TGTGCCACCTCACTAGCCTACAATGAGCAGTTCTTC. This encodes CATSLAYNEQFF.

CDR3 sequence: CASSPIRDRVEDREKLFF. DNA of the CDR3: TGTGCCAGCAGCCCAATCCGGGACAGGGTAGAAGATAGGGAAAAACTGTTTTTT. This sequence joins TRBV28 and TRBJ1-4, with 9 nucleotides matching TRBD1. Germline V CDR1 and CDR2: MDHEN, SYDVKM. The CDR3 sequence is 18 residues long. V lost 6 bases and J lost 8; bases outside the gene matches: 19.

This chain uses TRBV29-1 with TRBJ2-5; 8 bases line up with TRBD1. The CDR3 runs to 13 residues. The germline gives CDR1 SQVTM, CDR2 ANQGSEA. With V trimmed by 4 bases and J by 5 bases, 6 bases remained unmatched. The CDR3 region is CSVGSDRAETQYF. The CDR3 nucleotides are TGCAGCGTTGGATCGGACAGGGCGGAGACCCAGTACTTC.

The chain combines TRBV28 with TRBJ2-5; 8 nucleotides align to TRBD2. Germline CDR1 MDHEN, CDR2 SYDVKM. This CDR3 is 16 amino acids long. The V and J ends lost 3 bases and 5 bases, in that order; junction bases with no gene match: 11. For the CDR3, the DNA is TGTGCCAGCAGTTTGTCCGTCAGCGGGGGCCGGGAGACCCAGTACTTC. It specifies CASSLSVSGGRETQYF.

CDR3 nucleotides: TGTGCCAGCAGTTACTCTTCCCGGACAGTCGGCGGGGAGCTGTTTTTT. Its protein is CASSYSSRTVGGELFF. The rearrangement links TRBV6-2 or TRBV6-3 to TRBJ2-2; TRBD1 might be the D (6 bases). V was pared by 0 bases and J by 7 bases, with 15 bases between. The CDR3 spans 16 residues. CDR1 and CDR2 from the germline V gene are MNHEY and SVGEGT.

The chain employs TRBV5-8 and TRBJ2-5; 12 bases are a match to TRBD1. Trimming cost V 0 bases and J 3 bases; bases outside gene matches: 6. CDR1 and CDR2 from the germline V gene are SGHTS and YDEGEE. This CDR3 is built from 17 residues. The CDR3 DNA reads TGTGCCAGCAGCTTGGGCGGGACAGGGGGCGCGGAAGAGACCCAGTACTTC. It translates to CASSLGGTGGAEETQYF.

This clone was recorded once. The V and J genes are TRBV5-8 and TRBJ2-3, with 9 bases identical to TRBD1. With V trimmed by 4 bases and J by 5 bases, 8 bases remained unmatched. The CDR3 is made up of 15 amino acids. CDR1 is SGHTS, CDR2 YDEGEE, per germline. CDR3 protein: CASSRGTGKGDTQYF. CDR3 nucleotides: TGTGCCAGCAGCCGAGGGACAGGGAAAGGAGATACGCAGTATTTT. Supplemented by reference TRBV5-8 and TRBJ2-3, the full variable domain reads EAGVTQSPTHLIKTRGQQATLRCSPISGHTSVYWYQQALGLGLQFLLWYDEGEERNRGNFPPRFSGRQFPNYSSELNVNALELEDSALYLCASSRGTGKGDTQYFGPGTRLTVL.

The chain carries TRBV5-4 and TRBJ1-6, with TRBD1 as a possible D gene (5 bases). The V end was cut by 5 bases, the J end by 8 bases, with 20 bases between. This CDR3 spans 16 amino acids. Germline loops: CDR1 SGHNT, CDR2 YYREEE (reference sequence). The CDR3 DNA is TGTGCCAGCAGTGAGTATACAGGTGTGGCGGATTCACCCCTCCACTTT. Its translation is CASSEYTGVADSPLHF.

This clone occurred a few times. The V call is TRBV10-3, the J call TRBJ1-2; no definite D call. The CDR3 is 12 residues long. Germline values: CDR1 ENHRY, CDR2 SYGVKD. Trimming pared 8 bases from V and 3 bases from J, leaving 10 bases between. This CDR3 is CAIQEADYGYTF. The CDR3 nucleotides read TGTGCCATCCAGGAAGCCGACTATGGCTACACCTTC.

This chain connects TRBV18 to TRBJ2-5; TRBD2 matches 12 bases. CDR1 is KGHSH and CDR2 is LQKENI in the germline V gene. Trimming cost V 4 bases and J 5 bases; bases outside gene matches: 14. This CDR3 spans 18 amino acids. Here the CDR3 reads CASSLSASGRAYLETQYF. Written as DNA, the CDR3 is TGTGCCAGCTCACTGTCGGCTAGCGGGAGGGCCTATTTGGAGACCCAGTACTTC.

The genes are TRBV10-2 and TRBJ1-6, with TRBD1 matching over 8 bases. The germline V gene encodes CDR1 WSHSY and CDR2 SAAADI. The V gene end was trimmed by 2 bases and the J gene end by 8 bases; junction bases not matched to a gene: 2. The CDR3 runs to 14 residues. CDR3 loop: CASSEAGGDSPLHF. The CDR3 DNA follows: TGCGCCAGCAGTGAGGCAGGGGGCGATTCACCCCTCCACTTT.

CDR3 region: CASRSGDRRLSGNTIYF. CDR3 coding DNA: TGTGCCAGTAGATCGGGGGACAGGCGCCTCTCTGGAAACACCATATATTTT. The chain uses TRBV19 and TRBJ1-3; 8 bases align to TRBD1. The V gene end was trimmed by 6 bases and the J gene end by 0 bases; junction bases not matched to a gene: 10. Germline CDR1 and CDR2: LNHDA and SQIVND (reference sequence). The CDR3 loop spans 17 amino acids.

The CDR3 region is CASSIEGQGVEEQFF. The CDR3 nucleotides read TGTGCCAGTAGTATAGAGGGACAGGGGGTGGAGGAGCAGTTCTTC. The V and J genes are TRBV19 and TRBJ2-1; TRBD1 matches at 11 bases. The CDR3 totals 15 residues. Germline CDR1 LNHDA, CDR2 SQIVND (reference sequence). Unmatched junction bases numbered 5, after V lost 0 bases and J lost 10 bases.

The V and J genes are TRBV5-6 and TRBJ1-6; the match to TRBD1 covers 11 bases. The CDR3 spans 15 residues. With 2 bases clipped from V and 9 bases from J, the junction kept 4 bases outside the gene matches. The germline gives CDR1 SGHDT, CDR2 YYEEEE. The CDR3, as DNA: TGTGCCAGCAGCTTTAGGACAGGGGGCAGTTCACCCCTCCACTTT. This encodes CASSFRTGGSSPLHF.

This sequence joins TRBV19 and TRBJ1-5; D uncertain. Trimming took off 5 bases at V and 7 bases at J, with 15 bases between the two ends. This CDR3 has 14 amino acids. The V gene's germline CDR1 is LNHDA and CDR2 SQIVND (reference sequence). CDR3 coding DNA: TGTGCCAGTAGTGCAAGCCTTAGCCGGCAGCCCCAGCATTTT. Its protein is CASSASLSRQPQHF.

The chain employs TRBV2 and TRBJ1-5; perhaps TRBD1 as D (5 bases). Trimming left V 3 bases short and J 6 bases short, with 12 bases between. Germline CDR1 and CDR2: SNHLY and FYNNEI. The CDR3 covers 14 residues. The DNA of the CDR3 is TGTGCCAGCAGTGATTCGGGGGTCACTCAGCCCCAGCATTTT. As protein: CASSDSGVTQPQHF.

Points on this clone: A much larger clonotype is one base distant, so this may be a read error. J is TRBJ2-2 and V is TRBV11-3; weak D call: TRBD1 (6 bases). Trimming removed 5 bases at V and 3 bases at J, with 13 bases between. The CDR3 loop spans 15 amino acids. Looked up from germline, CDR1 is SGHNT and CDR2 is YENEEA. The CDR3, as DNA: TGTGCCAGCAGCCCGTGGGCAGGGGACACCGGGGAGCTGTTTTTT. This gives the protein CASSPWAGDTGELFF.

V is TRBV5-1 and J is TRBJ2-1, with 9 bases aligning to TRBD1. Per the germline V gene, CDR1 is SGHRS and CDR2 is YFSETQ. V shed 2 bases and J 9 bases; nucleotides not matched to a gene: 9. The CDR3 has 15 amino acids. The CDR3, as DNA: TGCGCCAGCAGCTTCGGGACAGGGTCCCGAGTTGAGCAGTTCTTC. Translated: CASSFGTGSRVEQFF.

CDR3 DNA: TGCGCCAGCAGCGCGCAGACGGGGAGGGAGACCCAGTACTTC. This codes for CASSAQTGRETQYF. V gene TRBV5-1 combines with J gene TRBJ2-5; tentatively, D is TRBD2 (6 bases). V was shortened by 4 bases and J by 5 bases, with 15 bases between the two germline ends. Germline V gene lookup returns CDR1 SGHRS and CDR2 YFSETQ. This CDR3 spans 14 amino acids.

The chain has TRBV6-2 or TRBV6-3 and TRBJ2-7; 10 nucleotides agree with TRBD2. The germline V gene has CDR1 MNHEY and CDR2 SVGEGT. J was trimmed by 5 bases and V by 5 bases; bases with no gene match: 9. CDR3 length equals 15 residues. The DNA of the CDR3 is TGTGCCAGCAGTGTCCGGACTAGCGGCCGGAACGAGCAGTACTTC. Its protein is CASSVRTSGRNEQYF.

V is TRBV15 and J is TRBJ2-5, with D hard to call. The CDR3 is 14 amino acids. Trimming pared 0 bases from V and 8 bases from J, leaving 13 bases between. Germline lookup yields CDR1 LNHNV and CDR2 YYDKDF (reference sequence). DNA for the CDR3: TGTGCCACCAGCAGAGATCCCACCGCGAGTACCCAGTACTTC. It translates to CATSRDPTASTQYF.